This is a list of T cell receptor beta chains from one sample in a study of CD8 T cells in ankylosing spondylitis. MiXCR, run by TCRdb on the 5' RACE reads, gives a single entry per CDR3 protein. The top ten clones hold 4.5% to 5% of a sample with around 210,000 distinct CDR3 sequences, 8% to 10% of them seen once. The sample was blood, either unsorted or a sorted T cell fraction (not recorded which). Every receptor here comes from a female donor with ankylosing spondylitis or in good health (not recorded which). The CDR3 runs from the conserved cysteine through the conserved F or W. The D gene is left open where the match is weak. Size values are once, few and many counts, or a class for expanded clones, and some rows have none.

len | j_gene | v_gene | d_gene | abundance | CDR3aa | CDR3nt
13 | TRBJ1-5 | TRBV3-1 | . | few | CASSQDPWQPQHF | TGTGCCAGCAGCCAAGATCCATGGCAGCCCCAGCATTTT
16 | TRBJ1-3 | TRBV18 | . | . | CASSPLIQTSGNTIYF | TGTGCCAGCTCACCTTTAATCCAGACCTCTGGAAACACCATATATTTT
12 | TRBJ2-7 | TRBV20-1 | . | many | CSAGPPGYEQYF | TGCAGTGCTGGGCCACCCGGATACGAGCAGTACTTC
15 | TRBJ2-1 | TRBV18 | . | few | CASSPRSRGTDEQFF | TGTGCCAGCTCACCACGGTCGAGGGGGACGGATGAGCAGTTCTTC
18 | TRBJ2-7 | TRBV19 | . | many | CASSKVVLEGRLSYEQYF | TGTGCCAGTAGTAAAGTCGTTTTGGAGGGACGTCTGTCCTACGAGCAGTACTTC
18 | TRBJ2-2 | TRBV5-1 | TRBD1 | many | CASSHKPSTGANTGELFF | TGCGCCAGCAGCCACAAGCCAAGTACAGGGGCGAACACCGGGGAGCTGTTTTTT
13 | TRBJ1-6 | TRBV12-3/TRBV12-4 | . | many | CASSKDTESPLHF | TGTGCCAGCAGTAAAGATACAGAATCACCCCTCCACTTT
15 | TRBJ2-7 | TRBV7-2 | . | few | CASSLAGGIAYEQYF | TGTGCCAGCAGCTTAGCTGGCGGGATCGCCTACGAGCAGTACTTC
13 | TRBJ1-1 | TRBV20-1 | . | many | CSASLRQWTEAFF | TGCAGTGCTAGTCTGCGACAGTGGACTGAAGCTTTCTTT
18 | TRBJ1-1 | TRBV30 | TRBD1 | many | CAWSVQQGVAFLNTEAFF | TGTGCCTGGAGTGTACAACAGGGGGTTGCTTTTCTTAACACTGAAGCTTTCTTT
13 | TRBJ1-2 | TRBV28 | . | many | CASSLGNPRGYTF | TGTGCCAGCAGTTTAGGCAACCCTCGGGGCTACACCTTC
13 | TRBJ2-3 | TRBV7-2 | TRBD1 | few | CASGQGRGDTQYF | TGTGCCAGCGGACAGGGGAGGGGAGATACGCAGTATTTT
13 | TRBJ1-1 | TRBV29-1 | . | many | CSVERGSSTEAFF | TGCAGCGTTGAGAGGGGGAGTTCGACTGAAGCTTTCTTT
14 | TRBJ2-4 | TRBV5-1 | TRBD2 | many | CASSLGLAENIQYF | TGCGCCAGCAGCTTGGGACTAGCGGAAAACATTCAGTACTTC
18 | TRBJ2-1 | TRBV11-2 | TRBD2 | many | CASSLVGGSGSVVREQFF | TGTGCCAGCAGCTTGGTGGGGGGTAGCGGGAGTGTGGTTCGGGAGCAGTTCTTC
15 | TRBJ2-7 | TRBV20-1 | TRBD1 | many | CSARGPGQGIREQYF | TGCAGTGCTAGAGGTCCGGGACAGGGGATCCGCGAGCAGTACTTC
14 | TRBJ2-3 | TRBV7-2 | . | few | CASSPRSLTDTQYF | TGTGCCAGCAGCCCACGGAGTTTAACAGATACGCAGTATTTT
11 | TRBJ1-2 | TRBV12-3/TRBV12-4 | . | . | CASRNNYGYTF | TGTGCCAGCAGGAATAACTATGGCTACACCTTC
18 | TRBJ2-1 | TRBV9 | TRBD2 | many | CASSVDLLTSGSYNEQFF | TGTGCCAGCAGCGTAGATCTTCTGACTAGCGGTTCCTACAATGAGCAGTTCTTC
15 | TRBJ1-1 | TRBV27 | . | many | CASSLSQGRVTEAFF | TGTGCCAGCAGTTTATCTCAGGGGAGGGTCACTGAAGCTTTCTTT
13 | TRBJ2-1 | TRBV12-3/TRBV12-4 | . | many | CASSTGTFNEQFF | TGTGCCAGCAGCACAGGGACTTTCAATGAGCAGTTCTTC
15 | TRBJ1-5 | TRBV28 | . | . | CASSSQGGSNQPQHF | TGTGCCAGCAGTTCCCAGGGAGGGAGCAATCAGCCCCAGCATTTT
13 | TRBJ2-1 | TRBV3-1 | . | many | CASSQTGYNEQFF | TGTGCCAGCAGCCAGACAGGTTACAATGAGCAGTTCTTC
17 | TRBJ2-1 | TRBV4-3 | TRBD2 | . | CASSQEASGSSYNEQFF | TGCGCCAGCAGCCAAGAAGCGAGCGGGAGCTCCTACAATGAGCAGTTCTTC
12 | TRBJ2-2 | TRBV7-9 | . | many | CASSLPYGELFF | TGTGCCAGCAGCTTACCCTACGGGGAGCTGTTTTTT
11 | TRBJ1-1 | TRBV6-5 | . | many | CASSLGGGAFF | TGTGCCAGCAGTCTCGGGGGGGGAGCTTTCTTT
14 | TRBJ2-3 | TRBV7-2 | TRBD1 | . | CASSSGQAVDTQYF | TGTGCCAGCAGCTCCGGACAGGCCGTAGATACGCAGTATTTT
17 | TRBJ1-6 | TRBV2 | TRBD1 | many | CASSPGTGGLLVGPLHF | TGTGCCAGCAGCCCCGGGACAGGGGGCCTCCTCGTGGGGCCCCTCCACTTT
15 | TRBJ2-3 | TRBV7-9 | . | few | CASGLGRVGTDTQYF | TGTGCCAGCGGTCTCGGGCGGGTCGGCACAGATACGCAGTATTTT
13 | TRBJ2-5 | TRBV7-9 | . | many | CASSLDFGSGQYF | TGTGCCAGCAGCTTAGATTTCGGCTCCGGTCAGTACTTC
14 | TRBJ2-7 | TRBV5-1 | . | many | CASSPTEAGFEQYF | TGCGCCAGCAGCCCAACAGAGGCGGGATTCGAGCAGTACTTC
14 | TRBJ1-2 | TRBV12-3/TRBV12-4 | . | many | CASSLAPRNKGYTF | TGTGCCAGCAGTTTAGCGCCCAGGAATAAGGGCTACACCTTC
16 | TRBJ2-2 | TRBV5-1 | TRBD1 | many | CASSAEGQGPTGELFF | TGCGCCAGCAGCGCGGAGGGACAGGGGCCCACCGGGGAGCTGTTTTTT
18 | TRBJ2-5 | TRBV5-1 | TRBD2 | . | CASSLRPSGSPAGETQYF | TGCGCCAGCAGCTTGAGGCCTAGCGGGAGCCCGGCGGGGGAGACCCAGTACTTC
12 | TRBJ1-1 | TRBV29-1 | TRBD1 | . | CSVEDRVGEAFF | TGCAGCGTTGAGGACAGGGTAGGTGAAGCTTTCTTT
15 | TRBJ2-7 | TRBV7-2 | . | few | CASSLRGGVSYEQYF | TGTGCCAGCAGCTTACGAGGAGGGGTCTCCTACGAGCAGTACTTC
16 | TRBJ2-3 | TRBV6-5 | . | many | CASSYTSSVFTDTQYF | TGTGCCAGCAGTTACACGAGCAGTGTTTTTACAGATACGCAGTATTTT
15 | TRBJ2-5 | TRBV4-3 | . | many | CASSQGGTPQETQYF | TGCGCCAGCAGCCAAGGAGGGACACCACAAGAGACCCAGTACTTC
13 | TRBJ2-7 | TRBV12-3/TRBV12-4 | . | many | CASSLNEKLEQYF | TGTGCCAGCAGTTTAAACGAAAAGCTCGAGCAGTACTTC
14 | TRBJ2-7 | TRBV11-2 | . | many | CASSFGTETYEQYF | TGTGCCAGCAGCTTTGGGACGGAAACCTACGAGCAGTACTTC
12 | TRBJ1-1 | TRBV19 | . | many | CASSLVNTEAFF | TGTGCCAGTAGTCTTGTGAACACTGAAGCTTTCTTT
13 | TRBJ1-4 | TRBV20-1 | . | many | CSAEGLPNEKLFF | TGCAGTGCCGAGGGGCTACCTAATGAAAAACTGTTTTTT
16 | TRBJ2-1 | TRBV28 | TRBD2 | . | CASSLGSSGSINEQFF | TGTGCCAGCAGTTTAGGGTCTAGCGGGAGTATTAATGAGCAGTTCTTC
13 | TRBJ2-1 | TRBV20-1 | TRBD1 | . | CSAIWTGGDEQFF | TGCAGTGCTATATGGACAGGGGGCGATGAGCAGTTCTTC
15 | TRBJ1-4 | TRBV7-9 | . | . | CASSPLQAGGEKLFF | TGTGCCAGCAGCCCTCTTCAGGCCGGGGGAGAAAAACTGTTTTTT
14 | TRBJ2-7 | TRBV29-1 | . | few | CSVEDKDTAYEQYF | TGCAGCGTTGAAGATAAGGACACCGCCTACGAGCAGTACTTC
11 | TRBJ2-3 | TRBV19 | . | . | CASSKVDTQYF | TGTGCCAGTAGTAAGGTGGATACGCAGTATTTT
13 | TRBJ1-2 | TRBV7-3 | TRBD1 | many | CASSNKDRGGYTF | TGTGCCAGCAGCAATAAGGACAGGGGCGGCTACACCTTC
18 | TRBJ2-1 | TRBV7-8 | TRBD2 | many | CASSLLQPGVAGDDEQFF | TGTGCCAGCAGCCTATTGCAACCTGGGGTAGCGGGAGATGATGAGCAGTTCTTC
13 | TRBJ2-1 | TRBV4-3 | . | many | CASSRGVNNEQFF | TGCGCCAGCAGCCGCGGAGTAAACAATGAGCAGTTCTTC
12 | TRBJ1-5 | TRBV7-9 | . | . | CASSSTMGPQHF | TGTGCCAGCAGCTCTACCATGGGGCCCCAGCATTTT
14 | TRBJ2-3 | TRBV5-1 | TRBD1 | many | CASSFGQGADTQYF | TGCGCCAGCAGCTTCGGACAGGGGGCAGATACGCAGTATTTT
14 | TRBJ2-7 | TRBV7-2 | TRBD2 | many | CASSPTSAAYEQYF | TGTGCCAGCAGCCCGACTAGCGCGGCCTACGAGCAGTACTTC
15 | TRBJ2-2 | TRBV7-9 | . | few | CASSSMGGGTGELFF | TGTGCCAGCAGCTCTATGGGAGGCGGCACCGGGGAGCTGTTTTTT
14 | TRBJ1-5 | TRBV3-1 | . | many | CASSHRAADQPQHF | TGTGCCAGCAGTCATCGGGCTGCTGATCAGCCCCAGCATTTT
21 | TRBJ2-5 | TRBV20-1 | . | few | CCARLALGQAARGVYQETQYF | TGCTGTGCTAGGCTGGCCTTAGGACAGGCGGCGCGGGGGGTGTATCAAGAGACCCAGTACTTC
14 | TRBJ2-7 | TRBV27 | TRBD1 | many | CASSGTGGYYEQYF | TGTGCCAGCAGTGGGACAGGAGGCTACTACGAGCAGTACTTC
15 | TRBJ1-2 | TRBV5-4 | TRBD1 | many | CASSLPGTGKGGYTF | TGTGCCAGCAGCTTGCCCGGGACAGGGAAGGGTGGCTACACCTTC